The clone carrying this T cell receptor beta chain was counted once. This CDR3 region has 20 residues. After removal of 4 bases from V and 0 bases from J, the junction contained 13 bases not matched to a gene. Germline V gene lookup returns CDR1 LGHDT and CDR2 YNNKEL (reference sequence). This record belongs to a study of T cell responses to AZD1222 COVID-19 vaccine. Only in-frame clones appear in the TCRdb table, and some are missing; sequencing was by immunoSEQ multiplex PCR. Of 110,000 or so clones detected, 70% to 90% appear once; the ten largest clones hold just over 3.5%. The chain recombines TRBV3-1 (or the pseudogene TRBV3-2) with TRBJ1-6, with TRBD1 matching over 9 bases. This specimen consisted of peripheral blood, obtained 28 days after the second AZD1222 dose. The TCR comes from an adult who received the AZD1222 COVID-19 vaccine. CDR3 residues: CASSRFPGQGASSYNSPLHF. CDR3 coding DNA: TGTGCCAGCAGCCGATTTCCGGGACAGGGTGCAAGCTCCTATAATTCACCCCTCCACTTT.